Presented here are 32 T cell receptor beta chains from one specimen sequenced in a study of blood T cell repertoires in COVID-19. Clones were read by immunoSEQ multiplex PCR, and TCRdb kept only the in-frame ones, dropping some. This sample has 120,000 to 150,000 clones, with roughly 89% found just once. Sequencing used peripheral blood. These receptors all stem from a woman aged 45-60 years with acute or convalescent COVID-19.

V and J are TRBV2 and TRBJ2-3; 12 bases are shared with TRBD2. Trimming at V came to 5 bases and at J to 2 bases, leaving 5 bases not matched to a gene. The CDR3 extends over 16 amino acids. CDR1 and CDR2 (germline): SNHLY, FYNNEI. The DNA of the CDR3 is TGTGCCAGCAGTCCTCGGACTAGCGGGGCCACAGATACGCAGTATTTT. Translated: CASSPRTSGATDTQYF. Supplemented by reference TRBV2 and TRBJ2-3, the full variable domain reads EPEVTQTPSHQVTQMGQEVILRCVPISNHLYFYWYRQILGQKVEFLVSFYNNEISEKSEIFDDQFSVERPDGSNFTLKIRSTKLEDSAMYFCASSPRTSGATDTQYFGPGTRLTVL.

The genes are TRBV30 and TRBJ1-5; the D gene is possibly TRBD1 (6 bases). Looked up from germline, CDR1 is GTSNPN and CDR2 is SVGIG (reference sequence). CDR3 size: 16 residues. V was trimmed by 3 bases and J by 2 bases, leaving 17 bases between them. The CDR3 DNA sequence: TGTGCCTGGAGAGCCCCCCAGGGGAACGGCAATCAGCCCCAGCATTTT. Translating gives CAWRAPQGNGNQPQHF. Full variable domain (missing parts from reference TRBV30 and TRBJ1-5): SQTIHQWPATLVQPVGSPLSLECTVEGTSNPNLYWYRQAAGRGLQLLFYSVGIGQISSEVPQNLSASRPQDRQFILSSKKLLLSDSGFYLCAWRAPQGNGNQPQHFGDGTRLSIL.

This chain connects TRBV19 to TRBJ2-3, with 8 bases fitting TRBD2. This CDR3 contains 16 residues. Germline V lookup: CDR1 LNHDA, CDR2 SQIVND (reference sequence). V lost 3 bases to trimming and J lost 0 bases; unmatched junction nucleotides: 5. Here the CDR3 DNA reads TGTGCCAGTAGTATCTCAGGGACTAGGAGCACAGATACGCAGTATTTT. This gives the protein CASSISGTRSTDTQYF.

J is TRBJ2-1 and V is TRBV19; 8 bases agree with TRBD1. V trimming: 5 bases; J trimming: 2 bases; junction bases outside the gene matches: 5. This CDR3 spans 15 amino acids. Germline-derived CDR1 and CDR2 are LNHDA and SQIVND (reference sequence). CDR3 nucleotides: TGTGCCAGTAGTTTAGGACAGGGCGCCTACAATGAGCAGTTCTTC. The encoded protein is CASSLGQGAYNEQFF.

The gene calls are TRBV5-1 and TRBJ1-1; 7 bases are a match to TRBD1. The V gene end was trimmed by 4 bases and the J gene end by 1 base; junction bases not matched to a gene: 16. Germline CDR1 and CDR2: SGHRS and YFSETQ. The CDR3 loop spans 18 amino acids. This CDR3 is CASSGTPGQKERNTEAFF. CDR3 DNA: TGCGCCAGCAGCGGAACCCCGGGACAGAAAGAGAGGAACACTGAAGCTTTCTTT.

The gene calls are TRBV6-6 and TRBJ2-2; 11 bases align to TRBD2. The CDR3 totals 17 residues. V was clipped by 8 bases and J by 7 bases; unmatched bases: 15. The germline gives CDR1 MNHNY, CDR2 SVGAGI (reference sequence). CDR3 amino acids: CASGLPLAGGSGGELFF. The CDR3 DNA reads as TGTGCCAGCGGTCTTCCTCTAGCGGGAGGTTCTGGCGGGGAGCTGTTTTTT.

Concerning this clone: This CDR3 is also generated by other DNA sequences in the sample. The chain recombines TRBV5-1 with TRBJ2-5; TRBD2 matches at 10 bases. J gave up 5 bases and V 0 bases, and 4 bases lay outside the gene matches. This CDR3 is 15 amino acids long. The germline V gene encodes CDR1 SGHRS and CDR2 YFSETQ. CDR3 loop: CASSLVLAGEETQYF. The CDR3 DNA is TGCGCCAGCAGCTTGGTGCTAGCGGGAGAGGAGACCCAGTACTTC.

This rearrangement joins TRBV27 to TRBJ1-1; D may be TRBD1 (6 bases). Trimming removed 4 bases from V and 0 bases from J, with 15 bases in between. From germline, CDR1 is MNHEY and CDR2 SMNVEV (reference sequence). The CDR3 length is 16 residues. The CDR3 protein is CASSSGSGAMNTEAFF. Written as DNA, the CDR3 is TGTGCCAGCAGTTCGGGATCAGGGGCCATGAACACTGAAGCTTTCTTT.

The genes are TRBV7-2 and TRBJ2-7; TRBD1 is a possible D gene (6 bases). CDR3 length equals 13 residues. Germline CDR1 SGHTA, CDR2 FQGNSA. V gave up 3 bases and J gave up 2 bases, with 8 bases separating them. The CDR3 sequence: CASSLGATYEQYF. In nucleotides, the CDR3 is TGTGCCAGCAGCTTGGGGGCCACCTACGAGCAGTACTTC.

The rearrangement links TRBV13 to TRBJ1-1; perhaps TRBD1 as D (6 bases). Germline V gene sequence: CDR1 PRHDT, CDR2 FYEKMQ (reference sequence). The CDR3 has 15 amino acids. With 5 bases removed from V and 6 bases from J, the gap between germline ends came to 19 bases. CDR3 protein: CASSGPRGGMAEAFF. The CDR3, as DNA: TGTGCCAGCAGCGGTCCTAGAGGGGGAATGGCTGAAGCTTTCTTT. The complete variable domain, with remaining parts taken from reference TRBV13 and TRBJ1-1, reads AAGVIQSPRHLIKEKRETATLKCYPIPRHDTVYWYQQGPGQDPQFLISFYEKMQSDKGSIPDRFSAQQFSDYHSELNMSSLELGDSALYFCASSGPRGGMAEAFFGQGTRLTVV.

The V call is TRBV11-1, the J call TRBJ2-1; 7 bases match TRBD1. The CDR3 spans 16 residues. Germline CDR1 reads SGHAT; CDR2 reads FQDESV (reference sequence). The V segment lost 8 bases and the J segment 1 base; nucleotides outside the gene matches: 11. CDR3 sequence reads: CASEGRGGISYNEQFF. DNA for the CDR3: TGTGCCAGCGAAGGGAGAGGGGGCATTTCCTACAATGAGCAGTTCTTC.

The J gene is TRBJ2-5, the V gene TRBV11-2; TRBD2 agrees at 7 bases. CDR3 length equals 14 residues. The J segment lost 3 bases and the V segment lost 5 bases, leaving 6 bases of the junction unmatched. Germline CDR1 SGHAT, CDR2 FQNNGV. CDR3 in amino acids: CASSPAGLKETQYF. DNA for the CDR3: TGTGCCAGCAGCCCAGCGGGGTTAAAAGAGACCCAGTACTTC.

This clone has a handful of counts. The chain has TRBV12-5 and TRBJ1-1; 8 positions agree with TRBD1. This CDR3 spans 15 amino acids. V lost 4 bases, J lost 4 bases, and 8 bases stayed unmatched. Germline values: CDR1 LGHNT, CDR2 FRNRAP. The CDR3 coding sequence is TGTGCTAGTGGTTATACCCAGGGGGCGGCCACTGAAGCTTTCTTT. This sequence encodes CASGYTQGAATEAFF. Variable domain in full (rest from reference TRBV12-5 and TRBJ1-1): DARVTQTPRHKVTEMGQEVTMRCQPILGHNTVFWYRQTMMQGLELLAYFRNRAPLDDSGMPKDRFSAEMPDATLATLKIQPSEPRDSAVYFCASGYTQGAATEAFFGQGTRLTVV.

The chain couples TRBV7-8 to TRBJ1-2, with a possible D match to TRBD1 (5 bases). The V gene's germline CDR1 is SGHVS and CDR2 FQNEAQ. This CDR3 is 13 amino acids long. V dropped 5 bases and J dropped 4 bases, with 11 bases sitting between them. Written as DNA, the CDR3 is TGTGCCAGCAGCCTAGACAGCCTCTATGGCTACACCTTC. Translating gives CASSLDSLYGYTF.

This chain links TRBV5-1 with TRBJ2-1; D not resolved. CDR1 is SGHRS and CDR2 is YFSETQ in the germline V gene. Trimming shortened V by 5 bases and J by 4 bases, and 16 bases separated the two germline ends. This CDR3 is 15 amino acids long. The CDR3 here is CASRSALNLYNEQFF. The CDR3 DNA follows: TGCGCCAGCAGAAGTGCGTTAAACCTATACAATGAGCAGTTCTTC. Using reference TRBV5-1 and TRBJ2-1 for the parts outside the CDR3, the full variable domain is KAGVTQTPRYLIKTRGQQVTLSCSPISGHRSVSWYQQTPGQGLQFLFEYFSETQRNKGNFPGRFSGRQFSNSRSEMNVSTLELGDSALYLCASRSALNLYNEQFFGPGTRLTVL.

The rearrangement joins TRBV3-1 (or the pseudogene TRBV3-2) to TRBJ1-1, with TRBD1 identical over 9 bases. Per the germline V gene, CDR1 is LGHDT and CDR2 is YNNKEL (reference sequence). The CDR3 is 17 amino acids. With 3 bases clipped from V and 6 bases from J, the junction kept 14 bases outside the gene matches. CDR3 DNA sequence: TGTGCCAGCAGCCACACCGGGACAGGGATTGGAGATGCTGAAGCTTTCTTT. Encoded protein: CASSHTGTGIGDAEAFF.

The rearrangement links TRBV24-1 to TRBJ2-1, with TRBD1 identical over 8 bases. Losses at the gene ends were 4 bases for V and 0 bases for J; bases not matched to a gene: 4. CDR3 length: 16 amino acids. Germline CDR1 and CDR2: KGHDR and SFDVKD. The CDR3 nucleotides are TGTGCCACCAGTGACCGCGGGACAGGCTCCTACAATGAGCAGTTCTTC. It translates to CATSDRGTGSYNEQFF.

The CDR3 bases are TGTGCCAGCAGCTTAGAGGCTAGGGGCTACGAGCAGTACTTC. As protein: CASSLEARGYEQYF. The chain links TRBV11-3 to TRBJ2-7; tentative D call: TRBD1 (5 bases). The CDR3 is made up of 14 amino acids. Trimming cost V 0 bases and J 3 bases, with 9 bases left between them. Germline assignment: CDR1 SGHNT and CDR2 YENEEA.

The chain carries TRBV25-1 and TRBJ2-1; D perhaps matches TRBD1 (7 bases). Trimming cost V 10 bases and J 0 bases, with 19 bases left between them. Germline CDR1 reads MGHDK; CDR2 reads SYGVNS. The length of the CDR3 is 16 residues. The DNA of the CDR3 is TGTGCCACCACCCCTATCCAGGGGGGCTCCTACAATGAGCAGTTCTTC. Protein: CATTPIQGGSYNEQFF.

V and J are TRBV5-6 and TRBJ2-2, with 9 bases matching TRBD1. This CDR3 region has 14 residues. V was pared by 2 bases and J by 6 bases, with 2 bases of the junction left unmatched. In germline, CDR1 is SGHDT, CDR2 YYEEEE. The CDR3: CASSFRDRAGELFF. CDR3 nucleotide sequence: TGTGCCAGCAGCTTCCGGGACAGGGCCGGGGAGCTGTTTTTT.

The V call is TRBV9, the J call TRBJ2-5; TRBD2 agrees at 7 bases. The CDR3 length is 16 residues. Germline CDR1 SGDLS, CDR2 YYNGEE. Trimming removed 2 bases from V and 2 bases from J; junction bases left unmatched: 9. The CDR3 loop is CASSVGLLATQETQYF. In DNA form, the CDR3 reads TGTGCCAGCAGCGTGGGACTACTAGCGACACAAGAGACCCAGTACTTC.

The CDR3 coding sequence is TGTGCCACCAGCAGAGATAAGGGGGCCTCTGGAAACACCATATATTTT. The encoded protein is CATSRDKGASGNTIYF. V gene TRBV15 combines with J gene TRBJ1-3; TRBD1 matches at 7 bases. CDR3 length: 16 residues. V was clipped by 0 bases and J by 0 bases; unmatched bases: 2. CDR1 is LNHNV, CDR2 YYDKDF, per germline (reference sequence). Filled out from reference TRBV15 and TRBJ1-3, the complete variable domain reads DAMVIQNPRYQVTQFGKPVTLSCSQTLNHNVMYWYQQKSSQAPKLLFHYYDKDFNNEADTPDNFQSRRPNTSFCFLDIRSPGLGDTAMYLCATSRDKGASGNTIYFGEGSWLTVV.

The chain combines TRBV7-9 with TRBJ2-1; 11 nucleotides align to TRBD2. Germline-derived CDR1 and CDR2 are SEHNR and FQNEAQ (reference sequence). This CDR3 spans 14 amino acids. Trimming removed 5 bases from V and 5 bases from J; junction bases left unmatched: 2. Written as DNA, the CDR3 is TGTGCCAGCAGCCAGGGACTAGCGGACAATGAGCAGTTCTTC. Translating it yields CASSQGLADNEQFF.

This rearrangement joins TRBV6-1 to TRBJ2-1; a weak D match, TRBD2 (5 bases). The CDR3 is 16 residues long. CDR1 and CDR2 from the germline V gene are MNHNS and SASEGT. Trimming cost V 2 bases and J 11 bases, with 22 bases left between them. The CDR3 spells CASSESLGSLLEQQFF. The CDR3 DNA follows: TGTGCCAGCAGTGAATCACTAGGGAGTCTATTGGAGCAGCAGTTCTTC.

Concerning this clone: At one end, the junction sequence differs from germline, possibly due to a read error. The chain is built from TRBV18 and TRBJ1-1; TRBD1 matches 9 bases. The germline V gene has CDR1 KGHSH and CDR2 LQKENI. This CDR3 is built from 15 residues. CDR3: CASSPQGASDTEAFF. In DNA form, the CDR3 reads TGTGCCAGCTCGCCACAGGGGGCTTCTGACACTGAAGCTTTCTTT.

In this sample, this clone turned up once. This sequence joins TRBV7-8 and TRBJ2-1; TRBD2 matches 15 bases. Looked up from germline, CDR1 is SGHVS and CDR2 is FQNEAQ. The CDR3 extends over 18 amino acids. The V and J ends lost 1 base and 4 bases, in that order; junction bases with no gene match: 5. The CDR3 reads CASSLEGLAGGPYNEQFF. CDR3 DNA: TGTGCCAGCAGCTTAGAGGGACTAGCGGGGGGCCCGTACAATGAGCAGTTCTTC.

The CDR3 is CASSLEPTLGNTIYF. CDR3 coding DNA: TGCGCCAGCAGCTTGGAGCCAACGCTTGGAAACACCATATATTTT. This rearrangement joins TRBV5-1 to TRBJ1-3; D is uncertain. The germline V and J ends were trimmed by 0 bases and 3 bases, with 10 bases remaining between them. Germline V gives CDR1 SGHRS, CDR2 YFSETQ. The CDR3 has 15 residues.

This clone was seen just once. V is TRBV27 and J is TRBJ1-1; 7 positions agree with TRBD1. The CDR3 has 16 residues. V dropped 9 bases and J dropped 4; count of bases not matched to a gene: 17. Germline CDR1 MNHEY, CDR2 SMNVEV (reference sequence). The CDR3 DNA reads TGTGCCAGGGGCCCGGGACAGAGAGATAGGAGCACTGAAGCTTTCTTT. Protein: CARGPGQRDRSTEAFF.

The chain is built from TRBV27 and TRBJ2-3; 7 nucleotides line up with TRBD2. V lost 2 bases to trimming and J lost 4 bases; unmatched junction nucleotides: 0. Germline CDR1 reads MNHEY; CDR2 reads SMNVEV (reference sequence). The CDR3 sequence is 13 residues long. This CDR3 reads CASSLLAADTQYF. The CDR3 bases are TGTGCCAGCAGTTTACTAGCGGCAGATACGCAGTATTTT.

This chain connects TRBV18 to TRBJ2-7; 8 nucleotides align to TRBD1. Unmatched junction bases numbered 4, after V lost 3 bases and J lost 3 bases. The CDR3 has 14 residues. Germline CDR1 KGHSH, CDR2 LQKENI. DNA of the CDR3: TGTGCCAGCTCACCGGGACAGGAGTTCTACGAGCAGTACTTC. Translated: CASSPGQEFYEQYF. The whole variable domain, filled in from reference TRBV18 and TRBJ2-7, reads NAGVMQNPRHLVRRRGQEARLRCSPMKGHSHVYWYRQLPEEGLKFMVYLQKENIIDESGMPKERFSAEFPKEGPSILRIQQVVRGDSAAYFCASSPGQEFYEQYFGPGTRLTVT.

This clone is a singleton in its sample. V usage is TRBV19 and J usage is TRBJ1-2, with 9 bases aligning to TRBD1. Germline CDR1 LNHDA, CDR2 SQIVND (reference sequence). Germline trimming cut 3 bases from V and 2 bases from J; bases unmatched to any gene: 4. The CDR3 has 15 residues. The CDR3 bases are TGTGCCAGTAGTATTAGAGACAGGGGGAACTATGGCTACACCTTC. Its translation: CASSIRDRGNYGYTF.

The chain links TRBV29-1 to TRBJ2-7, with TRBD2 identical over 11 bases. The CDR3 has 15 amino acids. Germline lookup yields CDR1 SQVTM and CDR2 ANQGSEA. V shed 0 bases and J 7 bases; nucleotides not matched to a gene: 8. CDR3 sequence: CSVEDSLAGGGEQYF. CDR3 nucleotide sequence: TGCAGCGTTGAAGATAGCCTAGCGGGAGGAGGTGAGCAGTACTTC.